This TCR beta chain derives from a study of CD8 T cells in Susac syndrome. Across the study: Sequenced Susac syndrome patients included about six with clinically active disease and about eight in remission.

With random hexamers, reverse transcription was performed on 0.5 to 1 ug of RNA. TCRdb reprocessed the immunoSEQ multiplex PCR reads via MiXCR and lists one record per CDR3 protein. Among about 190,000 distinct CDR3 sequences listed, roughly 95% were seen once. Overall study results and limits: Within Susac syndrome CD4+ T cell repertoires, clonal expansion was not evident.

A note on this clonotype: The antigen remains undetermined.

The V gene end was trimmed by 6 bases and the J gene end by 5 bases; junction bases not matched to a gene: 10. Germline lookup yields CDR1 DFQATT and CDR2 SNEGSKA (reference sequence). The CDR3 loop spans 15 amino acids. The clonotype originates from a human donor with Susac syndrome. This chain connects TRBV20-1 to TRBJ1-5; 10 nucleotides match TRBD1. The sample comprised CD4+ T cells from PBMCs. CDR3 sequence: CSAEPLGQGDQPQHF. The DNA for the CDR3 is TGCAGTGCGGAGCCACTTGGACAGGGGGATCAGCCCCAGCATTTT.